This T cell receptor beta chain was identified during a study of CD4 T cells in relation to SARS-CoV-2 and coronaviruses. Turning to the study itself: ViraFEST: roughly 10-day antigen culture of PBMCs, then TCR beta CDR3 sequencing.

Before the COVID-19 pandemic, during about 2010-2018, CD4+ T cells were taken from unexposed donors. Isolation of CD4+ T cells took place after roughly nine days in culture. Testing used SARS-CoV-2 S/N and four cold-coronavirus spikes on unexposed-donor CD4+ T cells, cells permitting. The CDR3 loop spans 16 amino acids. V shed 3 bases, J shed 5 bases, and the junction held 7 bases outside the gene matches. Germline V CDR1 and CDR2: SGHVS, FQNEAQ. Study-level findings and limits: Samples before the pandemic and after infection were not matched within any donor.

Clones were sequenced by immunoSEQ multiplex PCR, and TCRdb holds only the in-frame ones, with some missing. The sample shows about 24,000 clones, approximately 72% of them seen only once. Comment on this clone: Its antigen remains unidentified.

The sequenced sample consisted of CD4+ T cells from PBMCs, cultured in vitro. The clonotype originates from a human donor in good health. The chain uses TRBV7-8 and TRBJ2-1, with TRBD2 matching over 10 bases. CDR3 in DNA: TGTGCCAGCAGCTTCCGGCTAGCGGGAGACGACAATGAGCAGTTCTTC. It codes for CASSFRLAGDDNEQFF.